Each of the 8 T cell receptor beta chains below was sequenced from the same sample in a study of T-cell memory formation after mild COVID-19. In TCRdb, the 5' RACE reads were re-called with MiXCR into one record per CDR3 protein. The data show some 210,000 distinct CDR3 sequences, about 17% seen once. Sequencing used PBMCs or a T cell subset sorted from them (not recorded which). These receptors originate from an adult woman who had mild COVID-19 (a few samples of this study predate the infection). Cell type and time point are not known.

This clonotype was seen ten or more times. This chain's CDR3 is CASSSRDSWGETQYF. The CDR3 DNA reads as TGCGCCAGCAGCAGCCGGGACTCCTGGGGGGAGACCCAGTACTTC. The chain uses TRBV5-1 and TRBJ2-5; D might be TRBD2 (6 bases). The CDR3 length is 15 residues. Trimming took 4 bases from V and 5 from J, leaving 18 bases between them. The germline CDR1 and CDR2 sequences are SGHRS and YFSETQ.

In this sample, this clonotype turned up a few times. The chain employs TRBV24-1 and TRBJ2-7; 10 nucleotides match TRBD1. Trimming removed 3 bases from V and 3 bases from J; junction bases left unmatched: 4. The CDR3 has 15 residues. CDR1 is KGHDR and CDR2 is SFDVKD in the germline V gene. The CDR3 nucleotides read TGTGCCACCAGTGATCCGGGACAGGGGCTCTACGAGCAGTACTTC. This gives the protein CATSDPGQGLYEQYF.

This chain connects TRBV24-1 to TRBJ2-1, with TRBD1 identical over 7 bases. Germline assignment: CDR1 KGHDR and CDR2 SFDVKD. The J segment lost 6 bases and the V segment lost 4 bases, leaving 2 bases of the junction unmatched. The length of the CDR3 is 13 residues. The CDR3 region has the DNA TGTGCCACCAGTGACCCAGGGGGCAATGAGCAGTTCTTC. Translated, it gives CATSDPGGNEQFF.

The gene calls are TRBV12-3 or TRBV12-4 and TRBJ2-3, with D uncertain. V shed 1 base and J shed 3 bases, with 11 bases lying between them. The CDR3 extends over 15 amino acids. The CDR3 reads CASSLGFLGTDTQYF. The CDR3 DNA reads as TGTGCCAGCAGTTTAGGTTTTCTGGGGACAGATACGCAGTATTTT.

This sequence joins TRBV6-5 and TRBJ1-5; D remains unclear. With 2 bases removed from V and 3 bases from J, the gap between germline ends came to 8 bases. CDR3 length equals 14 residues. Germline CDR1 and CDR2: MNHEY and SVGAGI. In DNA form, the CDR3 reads TGTGCCAGCAGTTACGGGCAGCTCAATCAGCCCCAGCATTTT. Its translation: CASSYGQLNQPQHF.

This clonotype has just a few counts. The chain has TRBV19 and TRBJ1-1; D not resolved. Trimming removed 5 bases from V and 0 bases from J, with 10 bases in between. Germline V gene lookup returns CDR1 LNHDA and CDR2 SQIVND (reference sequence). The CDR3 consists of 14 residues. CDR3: CASSRGQMNTEAFF. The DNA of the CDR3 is TGTGCCAGTAGTCGGGGTCAAATGAACACTGAAGCTTTCTTT.

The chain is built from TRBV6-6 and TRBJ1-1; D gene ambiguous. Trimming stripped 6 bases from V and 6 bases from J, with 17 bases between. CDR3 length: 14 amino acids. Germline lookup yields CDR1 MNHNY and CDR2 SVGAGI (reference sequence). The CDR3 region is CASRRVQVYAEAFF. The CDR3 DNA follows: TGTGCCAGCAGGCGAGTCCAAGTATACGCTGAAGCTTTCTTT.

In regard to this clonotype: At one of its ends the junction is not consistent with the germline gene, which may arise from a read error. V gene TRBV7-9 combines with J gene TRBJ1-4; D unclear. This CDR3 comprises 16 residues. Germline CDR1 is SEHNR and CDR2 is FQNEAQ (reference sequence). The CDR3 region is CVSSFWSQVSNEKLFF. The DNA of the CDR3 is TGTGTCAGCAGCTTTTGGTCGCAGGTCTCGAATGAAAAACTGTTTTTT.